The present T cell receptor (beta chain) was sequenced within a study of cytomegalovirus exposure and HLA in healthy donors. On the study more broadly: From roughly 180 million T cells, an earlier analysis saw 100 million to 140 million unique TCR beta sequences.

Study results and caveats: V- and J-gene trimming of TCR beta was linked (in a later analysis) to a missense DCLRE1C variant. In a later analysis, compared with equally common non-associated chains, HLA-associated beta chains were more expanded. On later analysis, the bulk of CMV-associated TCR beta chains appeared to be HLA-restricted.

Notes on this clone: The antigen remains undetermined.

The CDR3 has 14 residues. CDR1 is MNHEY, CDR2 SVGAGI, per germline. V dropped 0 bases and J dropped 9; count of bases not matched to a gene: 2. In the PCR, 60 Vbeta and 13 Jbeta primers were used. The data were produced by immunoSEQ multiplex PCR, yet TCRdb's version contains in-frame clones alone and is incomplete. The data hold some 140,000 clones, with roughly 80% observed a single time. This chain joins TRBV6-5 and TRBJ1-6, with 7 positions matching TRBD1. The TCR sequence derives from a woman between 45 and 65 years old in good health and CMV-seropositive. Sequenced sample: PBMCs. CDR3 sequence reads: CASSYSGQLSPLHF. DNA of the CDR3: TGTGCCAGCAGTTACTCGGGACAGCTTTCACCCCTCCACTTT.